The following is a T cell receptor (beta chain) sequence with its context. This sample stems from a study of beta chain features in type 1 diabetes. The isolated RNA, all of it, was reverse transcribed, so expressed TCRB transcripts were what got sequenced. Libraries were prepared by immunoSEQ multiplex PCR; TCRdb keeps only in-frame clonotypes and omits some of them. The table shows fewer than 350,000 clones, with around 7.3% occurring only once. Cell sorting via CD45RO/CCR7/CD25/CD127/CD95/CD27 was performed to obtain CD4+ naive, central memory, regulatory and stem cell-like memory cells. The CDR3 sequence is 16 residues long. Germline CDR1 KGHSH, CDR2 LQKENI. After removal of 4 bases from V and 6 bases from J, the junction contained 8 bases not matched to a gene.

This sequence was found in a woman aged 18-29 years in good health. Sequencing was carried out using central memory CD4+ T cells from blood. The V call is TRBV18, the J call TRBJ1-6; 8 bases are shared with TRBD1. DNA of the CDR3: TGTGCCAGCTCACGCGGACAGGGTAGCGGTAATTCACCCCTCCACTTT. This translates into CASSRGQGSGNSPLHF.